A selection of T cell receptor beta chains follows, all from one sample in a study of blood T cells in healthy people across ages. Using its own MiXCR run on the 5' RACE reads, TCRdb lists one record per CDR3 protein. The sample carries about 640,000 distinct CDR3 sequences, 58% recorded once. The sequenced sample was blood. The receptors here all came from a man in his fifties or sixties in good health. CDR3s include the opening cysteine and the closing phenylalanine or tryptophan. The order of the fields is V gene, CDR3 protein.

TRBV20-1 | CSARGGRGSRNYGYTF
TRBV11-2 | CASSLPGQGLYEQYF
TRBV6-4 | CAGHHARYEQYF
TRBV4-1 | CASSRQLAGHTDTQYF
TRBV4-1 | CASSQIRGNEQFF
TRBV29-1 | CSVEDLLRPEAQYF
TRBV7-9 | CASSPSIGASNTEAFF
TRBV20-1 | CSASTGLAQETQYF
TRBV7-2 | CASSLGPLGEQFF
TRBV12-3/TRBV12-4 | CASSFGGTNNEQYF
TRBV7-8 | CASSRGLAGGELFF
TRBV18 | CASSPYREPYGYTF
TRBV12-3/TRBV12-4 | CASSPGTQEGLDEQFF
TRBV7-2 | CASSGGVFTEAFF
TRBV20-1 | CSAPGRSETQYF
TRBV2 | CASRNRAYYGYTF
TRBV5-1 | CASSPGDRFQETQYF
TRBV28 | CASSDGDLGPYF
TRBV15 | CATSRGLAGQETQYF
TRBV6-5 | CASSYRVGETQYF
TRBV27 | CASRGQSSNQPQHF
TRBV4-2 | CASSQEPRRHTQYF
TRBV5-1 | CASSQGQASYNEQFF
TRBV5-1 | CASSPLAGGAYNEQFF
TRBV20-1 | CSATGTTREAFF
TRBV6-7 | CASSDVGRYEQYF
TRBV7-6 | CASSRRHSGAISTDTQYF
TRBV20-1 | CSARDYSGSNQPQHF
TRBV5-1 | CASSSQGAGDTQYF
TRBV29-1 | CSAKEIAGSSYEQYF
TRBV20-1 | CSTRPQGDTEAFF
TRBV25-1 | CASSEGGLNTDTQYF
TRBV12-3/TRBV12-4 | CASRGTGGMDTQYF
TRBV6-1 | CASSFSGVGETQYF
TRBV12-3/TRBV12-4 | CASSLDGLAGPDTQYF
TRBV6-2/TRBV6-3 | CASSSPGQGAKNIQYF
TRBV27 | CASSSHAGLISPLHF
TRBV29-1 | CSVEERGGVDEQFF
TRBV11-2 | CASSPRGRTMNTEAFF
TRBV20-1 | CSAQTRGGYTF
TRBV7-2 | CASSRGAGGYNEQFF
TRBV28 | CASSSLGGDEQYF
TRBV29-1 | CSVSPRVVSSGEQFF